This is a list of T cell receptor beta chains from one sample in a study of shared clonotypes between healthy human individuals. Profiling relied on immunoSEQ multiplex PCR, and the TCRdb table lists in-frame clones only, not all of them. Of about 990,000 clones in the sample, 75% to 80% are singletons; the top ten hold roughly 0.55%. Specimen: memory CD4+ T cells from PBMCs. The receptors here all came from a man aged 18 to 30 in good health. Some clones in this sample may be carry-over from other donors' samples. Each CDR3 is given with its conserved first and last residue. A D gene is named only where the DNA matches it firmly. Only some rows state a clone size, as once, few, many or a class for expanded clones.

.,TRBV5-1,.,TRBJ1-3,TGCGCCAGCAATTCGGGGAAAGGAAACACCATATATTTT,CASNSGKGNTIYF
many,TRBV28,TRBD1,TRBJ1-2,TGTGCCAGCAGTACGGGACAGGCAGCCTTGTCACGGGGCTACACCTTC,CASSTGQAALSRGYTF
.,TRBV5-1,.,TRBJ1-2,TGCGCCAGCAGTCCGCGGGGCTATAACTATGGCTACACCTTC,CASSPRGYNYGYTF
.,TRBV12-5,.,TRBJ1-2,TGTGCTAGTGGTTTGGTACGATGGACGGAGCCTAACTATGGCTACACCTTC,CASGLVRWTEPNYGYTF
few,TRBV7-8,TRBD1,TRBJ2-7,TGTGCCAGCAGCCAATCGACAGGGGTCTCCTACGAGCAGTACTTC,CASSQSTGVSYEQYF
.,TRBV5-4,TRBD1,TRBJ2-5,TGTGCCAGCAGCTTATCAGGGGGAGAGACCCAGTACTTC,CASSLSGGETQYF
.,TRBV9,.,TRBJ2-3,TGTGCCAGCAGCGCAGAAGGTACAGATACGCAGTATTTT,CASSAEGTDTQYF
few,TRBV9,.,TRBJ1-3,TGTGCCAGCAGCGTAGTGGGAGGGGTTGGAAACACCATATATTTT,CASSVVGGVGNTIYF
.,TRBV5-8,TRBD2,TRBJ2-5,TGTGCCAGCAGCTTGGGTGTGGGAGGGCCGTCCGAGGAGACCCAGTACTTC,CASSLGVGGPSEETQYF
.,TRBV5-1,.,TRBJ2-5,TGCGCCAGCAGCTTCTTCGGCAGCGAAGAGACCCAGTACTTC,CASSFFGSEETQYF
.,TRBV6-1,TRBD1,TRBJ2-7,TGTGCCAGCAGTGCCGACAGGGGGGTCGAGCAGTACTTC,CASSADRGVEQYF
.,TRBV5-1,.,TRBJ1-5,TGCGCCAGCAGCTTGGGTACGCCAGGCAATCAGCCCCAGCATTTT,CASSLGTPGNQPQHF
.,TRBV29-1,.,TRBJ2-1,TGCAGCGTTGGGAGATCCACAGGGAATGAGCAGTTCTTC,CSVGRSTGNEQFF
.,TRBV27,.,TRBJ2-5,TGTGCCAGCAGTCCAGGATCGGTTCCGCGGGCCCAGTACTTC,CASSPGSVPRAQYF
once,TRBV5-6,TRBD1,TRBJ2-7,TGTGCCAGCAGGAAACAGGGGTCCACCTACGAGCAGTACTTC,CASRKQGSTYEQYF
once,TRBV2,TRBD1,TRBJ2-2,TGTGCCAGCAGTCCAGGGACAGGGGCCACCGGGGAGCTGTTTTTT,CASSPGTGATGELFF
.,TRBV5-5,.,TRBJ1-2,TGTGCCAGCAGCTTGGCCGGGGACGTTGGCTACACCTTC,CASSLAGDVGYTF
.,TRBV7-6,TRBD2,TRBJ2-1,TGTGCCAGCAGCTCTAGCATAGCGGGAGCAGGGAATGAGCAGTTCTTC,CASSSSIAGAGNEQFF
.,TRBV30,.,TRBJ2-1,TGTGCCTGGAGTCGGTATCCGGACAATGAGCAGTTCTTC,CAWSRYPDNEQFF
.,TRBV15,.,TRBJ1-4,TGTGCCACCAGCAGGACAGCAACTAATGAAAAACTGTTTTTT,CATSRTATNEKLFF
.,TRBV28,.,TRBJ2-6,TGTGCCAGCAGTTTATCCCGGCCTAGGGGGGCCAACGTCCTGACTTTC,CASSLSRPRGANVLTF
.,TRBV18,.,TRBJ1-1,TGTGCCAGCTCATCCGACCCCAACACCAGGGCTTTCTTT,CASSSDPNTRAFF